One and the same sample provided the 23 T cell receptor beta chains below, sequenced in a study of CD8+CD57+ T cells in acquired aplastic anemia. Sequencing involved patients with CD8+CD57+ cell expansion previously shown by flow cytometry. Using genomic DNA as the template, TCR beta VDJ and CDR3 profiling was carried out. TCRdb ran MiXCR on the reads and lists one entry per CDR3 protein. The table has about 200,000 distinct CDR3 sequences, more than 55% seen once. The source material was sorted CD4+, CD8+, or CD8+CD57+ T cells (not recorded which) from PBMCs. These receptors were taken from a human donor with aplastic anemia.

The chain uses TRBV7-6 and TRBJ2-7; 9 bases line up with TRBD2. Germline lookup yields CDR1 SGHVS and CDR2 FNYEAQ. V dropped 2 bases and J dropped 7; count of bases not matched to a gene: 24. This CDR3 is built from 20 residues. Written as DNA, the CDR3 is TGTGCCAGCAGCTTAATAATCCAACTGATCGGCGGGGGGGCTGTGTTGGAGCAGTACTTC. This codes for CASSLIIQLIGGGAVLEQYF.

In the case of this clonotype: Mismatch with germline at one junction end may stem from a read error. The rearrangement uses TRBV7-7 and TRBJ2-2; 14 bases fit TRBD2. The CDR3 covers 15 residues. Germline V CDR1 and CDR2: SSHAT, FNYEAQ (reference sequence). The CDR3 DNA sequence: TGTGCTAGCAGATTGGGGACTAGCGGGAGAGGGGAGCTGTTTTTT. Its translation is CASRLGTSGRGELFF.

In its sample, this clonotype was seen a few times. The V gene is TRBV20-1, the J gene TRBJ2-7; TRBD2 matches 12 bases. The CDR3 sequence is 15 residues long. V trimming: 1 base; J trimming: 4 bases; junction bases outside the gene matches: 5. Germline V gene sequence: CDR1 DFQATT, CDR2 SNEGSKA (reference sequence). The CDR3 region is CSARGLAGGSYEQYF. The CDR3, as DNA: TGCAGTGCTAGAGGGCTAGCGGGGGGGAGTTACGAGCAGTACTTC.

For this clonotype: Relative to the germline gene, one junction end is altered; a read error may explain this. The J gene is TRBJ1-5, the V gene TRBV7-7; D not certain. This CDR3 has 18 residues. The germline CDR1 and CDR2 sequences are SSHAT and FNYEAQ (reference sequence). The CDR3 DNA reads TGTGCTAGCAGCTTAGTCAGGCAGGTCGGTTATAGCAATCAGCCCCAGCATTTT. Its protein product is CASSLVRQVGYSNQPQHF.

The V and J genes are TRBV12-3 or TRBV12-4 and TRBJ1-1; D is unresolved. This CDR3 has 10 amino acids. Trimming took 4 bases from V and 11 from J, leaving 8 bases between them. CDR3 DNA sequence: TGTGCCAGCAGTTCGACTGTGGCTTTCTTT. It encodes CASSSTVAFF.

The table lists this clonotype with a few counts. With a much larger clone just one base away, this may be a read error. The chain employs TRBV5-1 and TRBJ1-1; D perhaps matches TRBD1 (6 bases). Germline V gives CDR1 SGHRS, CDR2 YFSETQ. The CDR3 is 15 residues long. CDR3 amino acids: CASSSYGEGGTEASF. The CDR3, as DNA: TGCGCCAGCAGCTCGTACGGGGAGGGGGGCACTGAAGCTTCCTTT.

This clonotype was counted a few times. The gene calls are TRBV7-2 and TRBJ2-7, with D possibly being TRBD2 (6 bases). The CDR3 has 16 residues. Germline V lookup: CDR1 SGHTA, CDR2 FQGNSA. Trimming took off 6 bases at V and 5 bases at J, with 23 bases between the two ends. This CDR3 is CASSEARGLKRDEQYF. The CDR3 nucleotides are TGTGCCAGCAGTGAGGCCCGGGGACTCAAACGGGACGAGCAGTACTTC.

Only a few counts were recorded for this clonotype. CDR3 DNA: TGCAGCGTTGACACCCGACAGGGCACAGATACGCAGTATTTT. This codes for CSVDTRQGTDTQYF. The chain links TRBV29-1 to TRBJ2-3; tentative D call: TRBD1 (6 bases). V lost 3 bases and J lost 1, with 11 bases in between. Germline-derived CDR1 and CDR2 are SQVTM and ANQGSEA. This CDR3 is built from 14 residues.

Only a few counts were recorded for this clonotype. The CDR3 DNA reads TGCAGCGTGGCCGGGACAGGGACGTATGGCTACACCTTC. It yields the protein CSVAGTGTYGYTF. The chain carries TRBV29-1 and TRBJ1-2, with 9 bases that match TRBD1. CDR1 is SQVTM, CDR2 ANQGSEA, per germline. Germline trimming cut 6 bases from V and 5 bases from J; bases unmatched to any gene: 7. This CDR3 is built from 13 residues.

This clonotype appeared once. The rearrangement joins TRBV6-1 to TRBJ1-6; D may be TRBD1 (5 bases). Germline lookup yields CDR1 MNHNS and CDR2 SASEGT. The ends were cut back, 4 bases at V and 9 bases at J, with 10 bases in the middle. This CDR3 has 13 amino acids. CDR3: CASSGRAGSPLHF. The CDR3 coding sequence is TGTGCCAGCAGTGGCAGGGCTGGTTCACCCCTCCACTTT.

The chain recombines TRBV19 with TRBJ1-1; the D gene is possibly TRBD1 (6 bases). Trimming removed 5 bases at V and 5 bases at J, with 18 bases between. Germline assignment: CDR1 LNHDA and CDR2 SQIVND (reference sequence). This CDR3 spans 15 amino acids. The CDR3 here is CASSQGTTGKTEAFF. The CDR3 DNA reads TGTGCCAGTAGTCAGGGGACTACAGGGAAGACTGAAGCTTTCTTT.

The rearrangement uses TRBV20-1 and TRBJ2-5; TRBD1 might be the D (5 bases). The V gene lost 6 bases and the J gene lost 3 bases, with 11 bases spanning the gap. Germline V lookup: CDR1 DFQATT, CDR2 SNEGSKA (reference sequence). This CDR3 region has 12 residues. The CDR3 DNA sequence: TGCAGTGCCGAGACAGCAAAAGAGACCCAGTACTTC. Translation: CSAETAKETQYF.

As DNA, the CDR3 is TGTGCCACCAGCAGAGAGCCGGGCTCCTACGAGCAGTACTTC. Its translation: CATSREPGSYEQYF. The chain links TRBV15 to TRBJ2-7, with D unresolved. Trimming left V 0 bases short and J 0 bases short, with 6 bases between. CDR3 size: 14 residues. Germline V lookup: CDR1 LNHNV, CDR2 YYDKDF (reference sequence).

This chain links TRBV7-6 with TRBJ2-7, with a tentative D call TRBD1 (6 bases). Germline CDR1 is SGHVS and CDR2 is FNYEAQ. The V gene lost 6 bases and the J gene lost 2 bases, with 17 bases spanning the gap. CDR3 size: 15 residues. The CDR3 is CASSRNPGETYEQYF. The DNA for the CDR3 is TGTGCCAGCAGTCGGAACCCAGGGGAGACCTACGAGCAGTACTTC.

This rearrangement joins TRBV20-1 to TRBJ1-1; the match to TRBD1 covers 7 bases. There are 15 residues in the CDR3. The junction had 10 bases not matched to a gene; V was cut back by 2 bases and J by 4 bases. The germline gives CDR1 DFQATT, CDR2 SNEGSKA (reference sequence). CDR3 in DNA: TGCAGTGCTAGACTTAAGACAGGGCCTTTCACTGAAGCTTTCTTT. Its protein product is CSARLKTGPFTEAFF.

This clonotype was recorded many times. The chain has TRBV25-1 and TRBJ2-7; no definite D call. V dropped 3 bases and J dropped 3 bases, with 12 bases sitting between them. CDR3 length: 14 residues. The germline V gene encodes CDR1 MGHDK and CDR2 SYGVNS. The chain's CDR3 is CASSDWGGDYEQYF. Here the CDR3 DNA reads TGTGCCAGCAGTGATTGGGGTGGGGACTACGAGCAGTACTTC.

DNA for the CDR3: TGTGCCATCCGAACTAGCGGTGGAGAGACCCAGTACTTC. Protein sequence: CAIRTSGGETQYF. The J gene is TRBJ2-5, the V gene TRBV10-3; 8 bases line up with TRBD2. This CDR3 has 13 residues. The ends lost 8 bases at V and 4 bases at J; junction bases unmatched: 6. Germline V gene data show CDR1 as ENHRY and CDR2 as SYGVKD.

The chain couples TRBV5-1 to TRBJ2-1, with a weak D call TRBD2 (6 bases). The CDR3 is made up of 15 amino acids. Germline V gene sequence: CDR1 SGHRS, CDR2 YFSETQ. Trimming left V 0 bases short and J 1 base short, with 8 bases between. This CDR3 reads CASSLGAGSYNEQFF. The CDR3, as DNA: TGCGCCAGCAGCTTGGGGGCGGGGTCCTACAATGAGCAGTTCTTC.

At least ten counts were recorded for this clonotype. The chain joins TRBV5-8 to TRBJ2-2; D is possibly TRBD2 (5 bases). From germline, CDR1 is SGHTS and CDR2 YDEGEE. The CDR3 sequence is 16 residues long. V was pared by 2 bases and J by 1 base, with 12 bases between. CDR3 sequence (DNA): TGTGCCAGCAGCTTACGGTTTGGACTGAACACCGGGGAGCTGTTTTTT. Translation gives CASSLRFGLNTGELFF.

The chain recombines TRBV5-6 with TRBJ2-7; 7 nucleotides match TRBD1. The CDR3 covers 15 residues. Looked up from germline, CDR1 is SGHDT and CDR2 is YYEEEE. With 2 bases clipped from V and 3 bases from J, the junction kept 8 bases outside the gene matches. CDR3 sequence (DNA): TGTGCCAGCAGCTTAGAGGACAGGTCTAACTACGAGCAGTACTTC. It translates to CASSLEDRSNYEQYF. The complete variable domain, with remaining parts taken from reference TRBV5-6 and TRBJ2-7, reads DAGVTQSPTHLIKTRGQQVTLRCSPKSGHDTVSWYQQALGQGPQFIFQYYEEEERQRGNFPDRFSGHQFPNYSSELNVNALLLGDSALYLCASSLEDRSNYEQYFGPGTRLTVT.

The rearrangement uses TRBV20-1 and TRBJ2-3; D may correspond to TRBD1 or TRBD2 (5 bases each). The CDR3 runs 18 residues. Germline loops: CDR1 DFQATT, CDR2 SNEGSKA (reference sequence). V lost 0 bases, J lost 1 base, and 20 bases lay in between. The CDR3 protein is CSARDLVAWGLGTDTQYF. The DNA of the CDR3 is TGCAGTGCTAGAGATCTCGTTGCGTGGGGGTTGGGCACAGATACGCAGTATTTT.

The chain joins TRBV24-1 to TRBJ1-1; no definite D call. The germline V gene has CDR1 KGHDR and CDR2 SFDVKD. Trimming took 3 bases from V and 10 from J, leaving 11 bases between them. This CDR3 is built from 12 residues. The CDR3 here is CATSDGHFRAFF. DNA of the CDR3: TGTGCCACCAGTGATGGGCACTTCAGAGCTTTCTTT.

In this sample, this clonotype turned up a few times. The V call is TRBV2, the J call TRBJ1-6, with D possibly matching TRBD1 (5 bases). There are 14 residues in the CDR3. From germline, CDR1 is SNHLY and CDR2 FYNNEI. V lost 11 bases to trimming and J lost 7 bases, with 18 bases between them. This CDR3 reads CAASTGTSNSPLHF. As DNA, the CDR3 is TGTGCCGCCTCGACCGGGACCTCGAATTCACCCCTCCACTTT.